A single T cell receptor (beta chain) is shown here with its context. Allocation to cohorts depended on clinical history reported by the participants. TCRdb keeps only in-frame clones here, not all; method: immunoSEQ multiplex PCR. Counted here are about 250,000 clones, about nine tenths occurring once; the ten biggest clones make up nearly 6.5%. This entry is derived from a study of blood T cell repertoires in COVID-19. Background on the study: The origin of the acute and convalescent COVID-19 samples was the United States, Italy and Spain. The analysed material was cDNA or gDNA that came from T cells, B-cell-depleted T cells, or PBMCs.

The sequencing sample was made of PBMCs or T cells enriched from blood (not recorded which). This sequence was found in a woman aged 25 to 39 with acute COVID-19.

CDR3 nucleotide sequence: TGCGCCAGCAGCCAGGGGCTATGGAACACTGAAGCTTTCTTT. Translating it yields CASSQGLWNTEAFF. The V gene is TRBV4-1, the J gene TRBJ1-1; a weak D match, TRBD1 (5 bases). The V gene's germline CDR1 is MGHRA and CDR2 YSYEKL. The V end lost 3 bases, the J end lost 1 base, and 9 bases lay between the germline ends. The CDR3 covers 14 residues.